There are a few counts of the clone carrying this TCR beta chain. Its specificity is unknown. A second about 7 to 11 cycle PCR used barcoded and J-beta primers. TCRdb re-analysed the 5' RACE reads in MiXCR, keeping a single row per CDR3 protein. This sample has some 1.7 million distinct CDR3 sequences, with roughly 27% found just once. J lost 6 bases, V lost 2 bases, and 7 bases had no gene match. The CDR3 runs to 15 residues. Germline V lookup: CDR1 SGHRS, CDR2 YFSETQ. The data are from a study of blood T cells in healthy people across ages. Across the study: About one barcoded TCR beta cDNA was captured per two T cells.

Study-wide results and limits: Per-million-T-cell TCR beta diversity fell roughly linearly with age. From one million sequenced T cells, diversity estimates were lower bounds.

The source of this sequence is a woman aged 30 to 39 in good health. The rearrangement uses TRBV5-1 and TRBJ2-1, with 8 bases identical to TRBD1. Sequencing was done on a sample of blood. For the CDR3, the DNA is TGCGCCAGCAGCTTCCAGGGGGCGTCTGGCAATGAGCAGTTCTTC. This translates into CASSFQGASGNEQFF.